This T cell receptor beta chain was profiled in a study of cytomegalovirus exposure and HLA in healthy donors. The primer mix had 60 Vbeta and 13 Jbeta primers. Profiling relied on immunoSEQ multiplex PCR, and the TCRdb table lists in-frame clones only, not all of them. The data show 50,000 to 70,000 clones, 70% to 90% seen once. Findings and limits, study-wide: 15,000 to 20,000 TCR beta sequences were associated with HLA alleles at 0.05 false discovery rate in a later analysis.

With 6 bases clipped from V and 8 bases from J, the junction kept 4 bases outside the gene matches. Germline CDR1 reads MNHNY; CDR2 reads SVGAGI (reference sequence). The CDR3 is made up of 13 amino acids. Regarding this clone: Antigen: not known.

The receptor was isolated from a male donor in good health and CMV-seronegative. The material sequenced was PBMCs. The rearrangement uses TRBV6-6 and TRBJ2-1, with TRBD2 matching over 10 bases. The CDR3 DNA reads TGTGCCAGCAGGGCTAGCGGGGGCGATGAGCAGTTCTTC. It specifies CASRASGGDEQFF.